This entry describes one TCR beta chain. The data are from a study of blood T cell repertoires in COVID-19. In the study overall: The samples span acute and convalescent COVID-19 from the United States, Italy and Spain. Sample material is recorded as cDNA or gDNA derived from T cells, B-cell-depleted T cells, or PBMCs.

Authors' processing steps: Counts of nucleated cells, estimated from reference gene primer amplification, were obtained. Sequencing used immunoSEQ multiplex PCR; TCRdb keeps in-frame clones, though not all of them. The V and J calls and clone size were taken over from that table, and D and trimming were inferred from the DNA. This sample carries 210,000 or so clones, around four fifths of them seen once, and the ten largest clones take 20%. The CDR3 length is 14 residues. Trimming took off 6 bases at V and 0 bases at J, with 12 bases between the two ends. Germline values: CDR1 MNHEY, CDR2 SMNVEV (reference sequence).

The J gene is TRBJ2-7, the V gene TRBV27, with D possibly matching TRBD1 (6 bases). The specimen was peripheral blood. The sequence was obtained from a human donor in a cohort sampled during active COVID-19. The chain's CDR3 is CASSYRESSYEQYF. CDR3 DNA: TGTGCCAGCAGCTACAGGGAATCCTCCTACGAGCAGTACTTC.